The sequence of this TCR beta chain was determined in a study of blood T cell repertoires in COVID-19. Study as a whole: Specimens from acute and convalescent COVID-19 originated in the United States, Italy and Spain.

Seattle's enrolled individuals joined amid active infection and were then monitored longitudinally. As processed by the authors: Quantification of nucleated cells was approximated via reference gene primer amplification. Clones were sequenced by immunoSEQ multiplex PCR, and TCRdb holds only the in-frame ones, with some missing. The V and J calls and clone size come from that table; D and trimming were worked out from the DNA. The sample records around 300,000 clones, approximately 92% being singletons. This clonotype originated in a woman in her 30s with COVID-19, enrolled during active disease. The specimen sequenced was peripheral blood.

Written as DNA, the CDR3 is TGTGCCAGCAGCTTATCACGGCAAGAGACCCAGTACTTC. Protein: CASSLSRQETQYF. The V and J genes are TRBV7-8 and TRBJ2-5; no reliable D call. This CDR3 comprises 13 residues. CDR1 SGHVS and CDR2 FQNEAQ come from the germline V gene. The V end was cut by 2 bases, the J end by 2 bases, with 6 bases between.